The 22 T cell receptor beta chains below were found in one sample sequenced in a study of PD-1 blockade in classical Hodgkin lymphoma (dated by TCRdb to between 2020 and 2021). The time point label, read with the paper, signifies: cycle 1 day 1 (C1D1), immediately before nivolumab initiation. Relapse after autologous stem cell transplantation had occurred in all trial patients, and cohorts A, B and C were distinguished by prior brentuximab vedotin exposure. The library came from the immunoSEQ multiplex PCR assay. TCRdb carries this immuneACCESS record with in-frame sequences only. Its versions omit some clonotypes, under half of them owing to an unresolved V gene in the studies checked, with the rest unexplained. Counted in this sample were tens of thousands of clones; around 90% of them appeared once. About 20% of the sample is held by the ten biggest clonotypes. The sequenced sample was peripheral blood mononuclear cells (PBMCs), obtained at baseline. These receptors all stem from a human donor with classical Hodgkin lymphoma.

The DNA for the CDR3 is TGTGCCAGCAGCTCCTTTATCGACAGGGCCAATGAGCAGTTCTTC. Translated, it gives CASSSFIDRANEQFF. The gene calls are TRBV7-9 and TRBJ2-1, with 7 positions matching TRBD1. Trimming took 4 bases from V and 6 from J; bases not matched to a gene: 9. From germline, CDR1 is SEHNR and CDR2 FQNEAQ (reference sequence). The CDR3 extends over 15 amino acids.

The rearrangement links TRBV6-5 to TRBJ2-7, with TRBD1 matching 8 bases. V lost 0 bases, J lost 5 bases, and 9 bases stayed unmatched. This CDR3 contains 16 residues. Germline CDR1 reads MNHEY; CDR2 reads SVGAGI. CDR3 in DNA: TGTGCCAGCAGTTACTCGACGGCGACAGGGGAGGACGAGCAGTACTTC. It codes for CASSYSTATGEDEQYF.

In DNA form, the CDR3 reads TGTGCCAGCAGCGGGACTAGCGGGAGACACACCGGGGAGCTGTTTTTT. Translating gives CASSGTSGRHTGELFF. This chain connects TRBV5-4 to TRBJ2-2; 14 positions match TRBD2. Unmatched junction bases numbered 2, after V lost 4 bases and J lost 3 bases. Germline CDR1 SGHNT, CDR2 YYREEE (reference sequence). CDR3 size: 16 residues.

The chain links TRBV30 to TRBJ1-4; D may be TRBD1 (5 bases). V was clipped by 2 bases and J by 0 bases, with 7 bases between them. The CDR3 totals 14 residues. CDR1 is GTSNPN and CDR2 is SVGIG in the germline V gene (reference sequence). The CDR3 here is CAWSTTATNEKLFF. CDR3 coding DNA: TGTGCCTGGAGTACGACAGCAACTAATGAAAAACTGTTTTTT.

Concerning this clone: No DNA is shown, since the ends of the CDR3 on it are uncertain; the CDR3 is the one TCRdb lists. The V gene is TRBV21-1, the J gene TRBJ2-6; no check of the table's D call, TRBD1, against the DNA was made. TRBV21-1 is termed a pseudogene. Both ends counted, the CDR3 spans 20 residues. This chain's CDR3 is CASSKRVSTGVGSGANVLTF.

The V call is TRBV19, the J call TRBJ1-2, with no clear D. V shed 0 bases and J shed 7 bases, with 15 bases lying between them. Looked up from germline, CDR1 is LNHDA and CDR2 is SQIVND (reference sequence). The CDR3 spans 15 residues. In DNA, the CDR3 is TGTGCCAGTAGTATAGATCCTCTCTTGGAAGGTGGCTACACCTTC. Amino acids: CASSIDPLLEGGYTF.

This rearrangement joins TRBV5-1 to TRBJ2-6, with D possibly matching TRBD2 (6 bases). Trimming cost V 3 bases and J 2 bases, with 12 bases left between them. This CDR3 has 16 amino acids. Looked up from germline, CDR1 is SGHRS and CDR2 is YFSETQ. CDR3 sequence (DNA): TGCGCCAGCAGCTGGGAGGCAGGGACTGGGGCCAACGTCCTGACTTTC. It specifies CASSWEAGTGANVLTF.

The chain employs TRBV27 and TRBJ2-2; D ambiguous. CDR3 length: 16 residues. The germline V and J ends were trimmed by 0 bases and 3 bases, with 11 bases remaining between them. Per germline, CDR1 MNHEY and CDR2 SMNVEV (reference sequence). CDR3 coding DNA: TGTGCCAGCAGTTTATCTGAGAGAATTTACACCGGGGAGCTGTTTTTT. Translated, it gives CASSLSERIYTGELFF.

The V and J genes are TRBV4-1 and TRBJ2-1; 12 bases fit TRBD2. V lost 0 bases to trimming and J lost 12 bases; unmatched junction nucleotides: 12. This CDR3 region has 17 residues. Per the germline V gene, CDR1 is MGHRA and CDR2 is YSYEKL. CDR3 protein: CASSQETLAGGKSGQFF. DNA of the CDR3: TGCGCCAGCAGCCAAGAAACGCTAGCGGGAGGGAAGTCCGGGCAGTTCTTC.

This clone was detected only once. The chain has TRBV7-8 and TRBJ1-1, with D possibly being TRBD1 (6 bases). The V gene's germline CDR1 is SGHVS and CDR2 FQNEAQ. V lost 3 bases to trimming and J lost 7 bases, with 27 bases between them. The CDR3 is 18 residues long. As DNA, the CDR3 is TGTGCCAGCAGCTTCATGCAGGGGCGCGATTGGGAACAGGGTGAAGCTTTCTTT. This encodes CASSFMQGRDWEQGEAFF.

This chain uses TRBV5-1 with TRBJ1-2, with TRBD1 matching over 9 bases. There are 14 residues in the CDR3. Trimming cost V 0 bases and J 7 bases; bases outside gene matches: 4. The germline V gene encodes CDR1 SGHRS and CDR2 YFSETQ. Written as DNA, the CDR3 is TGCGCCAGCAGCTTGGGGACAGGGGAGTTTGGCTACACCTTC. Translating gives CASSLGTGEFGYTF.

The CDR3 here is CASSTHLWGSSYEQYF. The CDR3 DNA reads TGTGCCAGTAGTACCCATCTTTGGGGGAGCTCCTACGAGCAGTACTTC. J is TRBJ2-7 and V is TRBV19, with D tentatively TRBD1 or TRBD2 (5 bases each). Germline V gives CDR1 LNHDA, CDR2 SQIVND (reference sequence). The CDR3 extends over 16 amino acids. V was shortened by 4 bases and J by 0 bases, with 16 bases between the two germline ends.

The CDR3 DNA follows: TGTGCCAGCAGTGACCCCTTGACAGGTCGGGGCTACACCTTC. Translated: CASSDPLTGRGYTF. J is TRBJ1-2 and V is TRBV6-4; weak D call: TRBD1 (6 bases). The CDR3 covers 14 residues. V was trimmed by 2 bases and J by 8 bases, leaving 15 bases between them. Germline assignment: CDR1 MRHNA and CDR2 SNTAGT.

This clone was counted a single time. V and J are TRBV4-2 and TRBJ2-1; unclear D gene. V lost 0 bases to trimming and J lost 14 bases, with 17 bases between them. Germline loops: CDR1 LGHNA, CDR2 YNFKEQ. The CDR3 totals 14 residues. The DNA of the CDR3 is TGTGCCAGCAGCCAAGAACAAAGGGCCTCCCAGGAGTTCTTC. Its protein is CASSQEQRASQEFF.

CDR3 DNA sequence: TGTGCCAGCCAACAACTAGCGGGAGGGGGTCAAACCCAGTACTTC. It encodes CASQQLAGGGQTQYF. This sequence joins TRBV28 and TRBJ2-5; 13 bases are shared with TRBD2. After removal of 8 bases from V and 8 bases from J, the junction contained 11 bases not matched to a gene. The CDR3 has 15 amino acids. Germline V gives CDR1 MDHEN, CDR2 SYDVKM.

The CDR3 region is CASSLTGVRQPQHF. For the CDR3, the DNA is TGTGCCAGCAGCCTAACGGGGGTGCGTCAGCCCCAGCATTTT. The rearrangement joins TRBV27 to TRBJ1-5; weak D call: TRBD1 (5 bases). This CDR3 spans 14 amino acids. The V gene lost 6 bases and the J gene lost 6 bases, with 15 bases spanning the gap. The V gene's germline CDR1 is MNHEY and CDR2 SMNVEV (reference sequence).

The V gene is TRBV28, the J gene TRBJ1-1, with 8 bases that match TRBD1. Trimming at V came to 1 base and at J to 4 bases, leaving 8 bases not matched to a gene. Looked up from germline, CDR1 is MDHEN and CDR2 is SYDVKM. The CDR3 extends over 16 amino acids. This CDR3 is CASSLFQGARITEAFF. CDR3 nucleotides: TGTGCCAGCAGTTTATTCCAGGGGGCGCGAATCACTGAAGCTTTCTTT.

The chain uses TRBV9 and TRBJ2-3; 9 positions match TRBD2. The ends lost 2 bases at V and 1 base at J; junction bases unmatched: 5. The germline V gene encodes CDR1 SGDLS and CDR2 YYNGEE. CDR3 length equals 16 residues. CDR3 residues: CASSVEAGGRTDTQYF. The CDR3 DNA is TGTGCCAGCAGCGTCGAAGCGGGAGGACGCACAGATACGCAGTATTTT.

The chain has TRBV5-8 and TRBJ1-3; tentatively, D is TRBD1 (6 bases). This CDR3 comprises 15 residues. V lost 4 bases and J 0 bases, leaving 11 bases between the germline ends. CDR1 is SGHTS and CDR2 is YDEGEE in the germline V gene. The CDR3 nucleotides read TGTGCCAGCAGCCTAACAGGGTCCTCTGGAAACACCATATATTTT. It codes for CASSLTGSSGNTIYF. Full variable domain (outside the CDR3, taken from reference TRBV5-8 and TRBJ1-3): EAGVTQSPTHLIKTRGQQATLRCSPISGHTSVYWYQQALGLGLQFLLWYDEGEERNRGNFPPRFSGRQFPNYSSELNVNALELEDSALYLCASSLTGSSGNTIYFGEGSWLTVV.

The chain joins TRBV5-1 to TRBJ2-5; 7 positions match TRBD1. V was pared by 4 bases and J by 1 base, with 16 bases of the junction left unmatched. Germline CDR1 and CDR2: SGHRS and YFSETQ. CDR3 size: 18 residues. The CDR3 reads CASSPRAGGTETQETQYF. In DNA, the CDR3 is TGCGCCAGCAGCCCGCGGGCGGGTGGGACAGAAACCCAAGAGACCCAGTACTTC.

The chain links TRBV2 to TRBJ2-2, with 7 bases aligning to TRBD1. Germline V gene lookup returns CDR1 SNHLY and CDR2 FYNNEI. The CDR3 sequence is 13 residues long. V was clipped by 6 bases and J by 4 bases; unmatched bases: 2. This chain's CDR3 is CASRTGSTGELFF. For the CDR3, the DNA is TGTGCCAGCAGGACAGGGAGCACCGGGGAGCTGTTTTTT.

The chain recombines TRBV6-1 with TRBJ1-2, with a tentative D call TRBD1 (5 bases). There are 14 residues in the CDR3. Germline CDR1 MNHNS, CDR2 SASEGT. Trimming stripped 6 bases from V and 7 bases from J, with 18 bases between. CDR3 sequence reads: CASRGVVGNGGYTF. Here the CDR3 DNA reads TGTGCCAGCAGGGGGGTGGTGGGGAATGGTGGCTACACCTTC.